The entry below describes one TCR beta chain. Its specificity is unknown. This entry comes from a study of OX40 agonist ivuxolimab in advanced cancers. In the study overall: It was permissible to have had prior anti-PD-1, anti-PD-L1 or anti-CTLA-4 therapy, and around 43% had some. Notes on the study in general: Clones of CD4+ and CD8+ blood T cells grew by week 6 at doses of 0.1 to 3.0 mg/kg. Among the lowest peripheral clonal expansion occurred in 0.1-3.0 mg/kg partial responders.

Autoimmune disease history or systemic immunosuppression meant exclusion. This table comes from immunoSEQ multiplex PCR, and its TCRdb copy is limited to in-frame clones, with some not included. This table holds 50,000 to 80,000 clones, under 95% found once. The clonotype was recovered from an adult with an advanced solid tumor such as melanoma, head and neck, liver or kidney cancer. Source: CD4+ or CD8+ T cells sorted from blood, taken in a trial of the OX40 agonist ivuxolimab.

CDR3 region: CAASSGALTDTQYF. In DNA form, the CDR3 reads TGTGCCGCGAGCTCTGGGGCCCTCACAGATACGCAGTATTTT. V gene TRBV30 combines with J gene TRBJ2-3; TRBD1 is a possible D gene (5 bases). The CDR3 length is 14 residues. The V and J ends lost 8 bases and 2 bases respectively, with 17 bases between them. Germline CDR1 GTSNPN, CDR2 SVGIG (reference sequence).